The next 32 T cell receptor beta chains were all read from a single sample in a study of blood T cells in healthy people across ages (dated by TCRdb to between 2014 and 2017). Library generation was performed with 5' RACE. The instrument was an Illumina HiSeq 2500. The second PCR ran for about 6 to 11 cycles and used a J-beta primer mix along with a sample-barcoded 5' primer. TCRdb ran its own pipeline on the public reads, namely fastp trimming at Q25 and MiXCR clone calling, and kept in-frame beta chains. Each entry merges the rows of one CDR3 protein and shows their most common DNA and genes. This sample holds 900,000 to 950,000 distinct CDR3 sequences; 25% to 35% were observed only once. The ten largest clones take up 10% of the sample. The same sample was also studied in work on T cells of mothers and their children.

The specimen sequenced was blood. Every receptor here comes from a middle-aged woman in good health.

The rearrangement joins TRBV6-1 to TRBJ2-5; TRBD2 agrees at 11 bases. The V and J ends lost 7 bases and 2 bases, in that order; junction bases with no gene match: 15. The CDR3 runs to 18 residues. Per the germline V gene, CDR1 is MNHNS and CDR2 is SASEGT. Here the CDR3 DNA reads TGTGCCAGCACGTCCGGGACTAGCGGTACGGCGGGGCAAGAGACCCAGTACTTC. The encoded protein is CASTSGTSGTAGQETQYF.

There are many counts of this clonotype. The chain combines TRBV5-1 with TRBJ1-2; D is unclear. The V end was cut by 0 bases, the J end by 0 bases, with 9 bases between. Germline-derived CDR1 and CDR2 are SGHRS and YFSETQ. This CDR3 is built from 15 residues. CDR3 nucleotide sequence: TGCGCCAGCAGCTTGGACGGCCAGCCTAACTATGGCTACACCTTC. Residues: CASSLDGQPNYGYTF.

This clonotype turned up a few times. A much larger clone differs from this one at a single base, so this may be a read error. This chain connects TRBV6-5 to TRBJ1-5, with no clear D. The CDR3 sequence is 14 residues long. Germline CDR1 reads MNHEY; CDR2 reads SVGAGI. The V gene lost 3 bases and the J gene lost 6 bases, with 12 bases spanning the gap. The CDR3 protein is CASSYDGFGQPQHF. DNA for the CDR3: TGTGCCAGCAGTTATGACGGGTTTGGTCAGCCCCAGCATTTT.

This clonotype has more than one count but fewer than ten. The chain recombines TRBV12-3 or TRBV12-4 with TRBJ1-6, with unresolved D. This CDR3 is 13 amino acids long. The ends were cut back, 6 bases at V and 7 bases at J, with 10 bases in the middle. The CDR3 loop is CASSSATNSPLHF. In DNA form, the CDR3 reads TGTGCCAGCAGCTCCGCCACAAATTCACCCCTCCACTTT.

The table lists this clonotype with a few counts. A much more abundant neighbour one base away suggests this may be a read error. The chain recombines TRBV9 with TRBJ2-3; D unresolved. The germline V and J ends were trimmed by 4 bases and 4 bases, with 10 bases remaining between them. Germline lookup yields CDR1 SGDLS and CDR2 YYNGEE. CDR3 length equals 13 residues. CDR3 nucleotides: TGTGCCAGCAGCATAGCTCCGGCAGATACGCAGTATTTT. This gives the protein CASSIAPADTQYF.

This clonotype came up once. The chain employs TRBV10-3 and TRBJ1-5; D is possibly TRBD1 (5 bases). CDR1 is ENHRY, CDR2 SYGVKD, per germline. Trimming left V 6 bases short and J 5 bases short, with 14 bases between. There are 14 residues in the CDR3. The CDR3 protein is CAIRVLGGDQPQHF. The DNA for the CDR3 is TGTGCCATCAGGGTCTTGGGGGGGGATCAGCCCCAGCATTTT.

A note on this clonotype: A much larger clone lies a single base off, so this may be a read error. The chain joins TRBV20-1 to TRBJ1-2; D perhaps matches TRBD1 (5 bases). The CDR3 length is 13 residues. V was shortened by 2 bases and J by 10 bases, with 17 bases between the two germline ends. Germline-derived CDR1 and CDR2 are DFQATT and SNEGSKA (reference sequence). CDR3 sequence reads: CSARSTGALDYTF. Written as DNA, the CDR3 is TGCAGTGCTAGATCTACAGGTGCCCTTGACTACACCTTC.

This clonotype was counted a few times. The rearrangement joins TRBV18 to TRBJ2-1; 13 positions agree with TRBD2. CDR3 length: 16 residues. The germline CDR1 and CDR2 sequences are KGHSH and LQKENI. The V and J ends lost 3 bases and 7 bases, in that order; junction bases with no gene match: 6. In nucleotides, the CDR3 is TGTGCCAGCTCACCGGTACTAGCGGGGGGGCTTAATGAGCAGTTCTTC. Protein product: CASSPVLAGGLNEQFF.

This chain connects TRBV20-1 to TRBJ2-7; perhaps TRBD1 as D (5 bases). The length of the CDR3 is 13 residues. V lost 3 bases to trimming and J lost 1 base, with 10 bases between them. The germline gives CDR1 DFQATT, CDR2 SNEGSKA (reference sequence). The CDR3, as DNA: TGCAGTGCTAGTCAGGGTGTGTCCTACGAGCAGTACTTC. Protein product: CSASQGVSYEQYF.

The chain carries TRBV5-1 and TRBJ1-2; no firm D call. CDR1 and CDR2 from the germline V gene are SGHRS and YFSETQ. V lost 6 bases and J 6 bases, leaving 15 bases between the germline ends. This CDR3 has 13 amino acids. The CDR3 DNA reads TGCGCCAGCAAGGGCCTAAAGGTCGATGGCTACACCTTC. Its translation is CASKGLKVDGYTF.

This clonotype was seen ten or more times. This chain uses TRBV24-1 with TRBJ1-5; perhaps TRBD1 as D (5 bases). The V gene lost 3 bases and the J gene lost 9 bases, with 17 bases spanning the gap. The CDR3 length is 15 residues. The germline CDR1 and CDR2 sequences are KGHDR and SFDVKD. The CDR3 region has the DNA TGTGCCACCAGTGATCCCGGGACGGATTCGGGGCCCCAGCATTTT. It is translated as CATSDPGTDSGPQHF.

V and J are TRBV6-6 and TRBJ1-1, with D unresolved. CDR1 is MNHNY, CDR2 SVGAGI, per germline (reference sequence). The CDR3 runs to 13 residues. Trimming removed 5 bases at V and 1 base at J, with 8 bases between. The CDR3 sequence: CASSTLENTEAFF. The DNA for the CDR3 is TGTGCCAGCAGTACCCTAGAGAACACTGAAGCTTTCTTT.

This clonotype has just a few counts. The chain has TRBV7-3 and TRBJ1-2; a weak D match, TRBD1 (6 bases). V dropped 3 bases and J dropped 4 bases, with 9 bases sitting between them. The CDR3 extends over 13 amino acids. CDR1 is SGHTA, CDR2 FQGTGA, per germline. The CDR3 DNA follows: TGTGCCAGCAGCTTCGGGACACTCTATGGCTACACCTTC. The encoded protein is CASSFGTLYGYTF.

In its sample, this clonotype was seen a few times. The chain combines TRBV5-1 with TRBJ1-2; perhaps TRBD1 as D (5 bases). This CDR3 has 14 residues. The ends were cut back, 2 bases at V and 5 bases at J, with 13 bases in the middle. Germline V lookup: CDR1 SGHRS, CDR2 YFSETQ. The chain's CDR3 is CASSFNTGRYGYTF. For the CDR3, the DNA is TGCGCCAGCAGCTTTAACACAGGCCGGTATGGCTACACCTTC. Combining the CDR3 with reference TRBV5-1 and TRBJ1-2 gives the whole variable domain KAGVTQTPRYLIKTRGQQVTLSCSPISGHRSVSWYQQTPGQGLQFLFEYFSETQRNKGNFPGRFSGRQFSNSRSEMNVSTLELGDSALYLCASSFNTGRYGYTFGSGTRLTVV.

V and J are TRBV11-1 and TRBJ2-3; D unresolved. The length of the CDR3 is 14 residues. Germline loops: CDR1 SGHAT, CDR2 FQDESV (reference sequence). V dropped 1 base and J dropped 5 bases, with 10 bases sitting between them. In DNA form, the CDR3 reads TGTGCCAGCAGCTTAGAAAGGACGAGAGATACGCAGTATTTT. As protein: CASSLERTRDTQYF. The full variable domain, rest sourced from reference TRBV11-1 and TRBJ2-3, is EAEVAQSPRYKITEKSQAVAFWCDPISGHATLYWYRQILGQGPELLVQFQDESVVDDSQLPKDRFSAERLKGVDSTLKIQPAELGDSAMYLCASSLERTRDTQYFGPGTRLTVL.

This clonotype was seen at least ten times. J is TRBJ2-6 and V is TRBV20-1, with 9 bases fitting TRBD1. The junction had 5 bases not matched to a gene; V was cut back by 1 base and J by 4 bases. The CDR3 loop spans 16 amino acids. CDR1 DFQATT and CDR2 SNEGSKA come from the germline V gene (reference sequence). The CDR3 loop reads CSARGGTGMGANVLTF. CDR3 coding DNA: TGCAGTGCTAGAGGCGGGACAGGGATGGGGGCCAACGTCCTGACTTTC.

This clonotype was counted at least ten times. This chain links TRBV7-6 with TRBJ2-5; D could derive from TRBD1 or TRBD2 (5 bases each). Deletions cut 4 bases from V and 4 bases from J, with 10 bases between. Germline values: CDR1 SGHVS, CDR2 FNYEAQ. The CDR3 runs 13 residues. The CDR3, as DNA: TGTGCCAGCAGCTCCCCGGGACGAGAGACCCAGTACTTC. Translated, it gives CASSSPGRETQYF. The full variable domain, in which reference TRBV7-6 and TRBJ2-5 provide the parts outside the CDR3, is GAGVSQSPRYKVTKRGQDVALRCDPISGHVSLYWYRQALGQGPEFLTYFNYEAQQDKSGLPNDRFSAERPEGSISTLTIQRTEQRDSAMYRCASSSPGRETQYFGPGTRLLVL.

This clonotype came up many times. V gene TRBV7-2 combines with J gene TRBJ2-5; no definite D call. CDR3 length: 14 residues. Germline CDR1 reads SGHTA; CDR2 reads FQGNSA. V was pared by 1 base and J by 5 bases, with 11 bases between. CDR3 residues: CASSLGYAGETQYF. The CDR3 bases are TGTGCCAGCAGCTTAGGCTACGCCGGGGAGACCCAGTACTTC.

This clonotype came up a few times. The V call is TRBV9, the J call TRBJ1-1; D is ambiguous. Trimming left V 0 bases short and J 1 base short, with 7 bases between. Per germline, CDR1 SGDLS and CDR2 YYNGEE. This CDR3 spans 14 amino acids. The CDR3 region is CASSVGPRNTEAFF. CDR3 DNA: TGTGCCAGCAGCGTAGGGCCGAGGAACACTGAAGCTTTCTTT.

This clonotype was found many times. The rearrangement links TRBV11-2 to TRBJ2-5; TRBD2 agrees at 14 bases. V lost 6 bases and J lost 7; bases outside the gene matches: 10. This CDR3 contains 16 residues. Germline values: CDR1 SGHAT, CDR2 FQNNGV. The CDR3 region has the DNA TGTGCCAGCAGTCGAAGACTAGCGGGGGGGTCTTGGACCCAGTACTTC. Protein: CASSRRLAGGSWTQYF.

This clonotype was counted between two and nine times. The rearrangement links TRBV4-3 to TRBJ1-2; 10 nucleotides align to TRBD1. CDR3 length: 16 amino acids. The junction had 10 bases not matched to a gene; V was cut back by 3 bases and J by 6 bases. Germline V CDR1 and CDR2: LGHNA, YSLEER. CDR3 sequence (DNA): TGCGCCAGCAGCCAGCTCGGGACAGGGGAAGTGGATGGCTACACCTTC. Its translation: CASSQLGTGEVDGYTF.

This chain links TRBV7-8 with TRBJ2-4, with D unclear. The DNA matches TRBJ2-7 better at its end, which makes the J call doubtful. Per germline, CDR1 SGHVS and CDR2 FQNEAQ. The CDR3 is 13 amino acids. The CDR3 bases are TGTGCCAGCAGCTCACAGATAACCGCCGAGCAGTACTTC. Translating it yields CASSSQITAEQYF.

This clonotype was counted a few times. The junction and the germline gene differ at one end; a read error may be behind it. The chain combines TRBV24-1 with TRBJ2-7; 8 nucleotides line up with TRBD1. Germline CDR1 reads KGHDR; CDR2 reads SFDVKD. This CDR3 is 15 amino acids long. CDR3 region: CAASDPGTGDYEQYF. The CDR3 coding sequence is TGTGCCGCCAGCGATCCAGGGACAGGCGACTACGAGCAGTACTTC.

This clonotype was observed a few times. The chain combines TRBV12-3 or TRBV12-4 with TRBJ1-1; D is ambiguous. The CDR3 spans 14 residues. Trimming stripped 6 bases from V and 1 base from J, with 12 bases between. This CDR3 reads CASSVQYPNTEAFF. The CDR3, as DNA: TGTGCCAGCAGCGTACAATACCCGAACACTGAAGCTTTCTTT.

This clonotype showed up just a few times. The V and J genes are TRBV4-1 and TRBJ1-2, with 8 bases fitting TRBD1. Germline V gives CDR1 MGHRA, CDR2 YSYEKL. The trim removed 0 bases at V and 7 bases at J, leaving 13 bases unmatched. CDR3 length: 17 residues. CDR3 sequence (DNA): TGCGCCAGCAGCCAAGATCCGACAGGGACAGGCGTTTTTGGCTACACCTTC. This codes for CASSQDPTGTGVFGYTF.

This chain links TRBV5-6 with TRBJ1-4; weak D call: TRBD1 (5 bases). The germline CDR1 and CDR2 sequences are SGHDT and YYEEEE. The CDR3 totals 14 residues. Trimming cost V 3 bases and J 8 bases, with 14 bases left between them. CDR3: CASSSGTQTEKLFF. Written as DNA, the CDR3 is TGTGCCAGCAGCTCCGGGACTCAAACCGAAAAACTGTTTTTT.

This clonotype was counted between two and nine times. The CDR3: CASSFSLGGSEQYF. The CDR3 nucleotides are TGTGCCAGCAGTTTCTCGCTGGGGGGGAGCGAGCAGTACTTC. The rearrangement joins TRBV28 to TRBJ2-7, with 7 bases lining up with TRBD2. Germline CDR1 reads MDHEN; CDR2 reads SYDVKM. The CDR3 has 14 amino acids. The trim removed 3 bases at V and 6 bases at J, leaving 8 bases unmatched.

The chain has TRBV7-2 and TRBJ1-2; 9 bases agree with TRBD1. The CDR3 totals 13 residues. The germline V gene has CDR1 SGHTA and CDR2 FQGNSA. The V segment lost 5 bases and the J segment 11 bases; nucleotides outside the gene matches: 9. The CDR3 sequence is CASSPHSGQGYTF. CDR3 bases: TGTGCCAGCAGCCCACACTCGGGACAGGGTTACACCTTC.

The V and J genes are TRBV18 and TRBJ2-5; 9 bases agree with TRBD2. V shed 0 bases, J shed 4 bases, and the junction held 9 bases outside the gene matches. The CDR3 consists of 17 residues. The germline gives CDR1 KGHSH, CDR2 LQKENI. The CDR3 loop is CASSPPVASGAGETQYF. Here the CDR3 DNA reads TGTGCCAGCTCACCACCTGTCGCTAGCGGGGCCGGAGAGACCCAGTACTTC.

This clonotype occurred many times. The chain recombines TRBV7-2 with TRBJ2-7; tentative D call: TRBD1 (5 bases). The CDR3 spans 14 residues. The germline V gene has CDR1 SGHTA and CDR2 FQGNSA. V was shortened by 1 base and J by 3 bases, with 10 bases between the two germline ends. The CDR3 protein is CASSLGFQGYEQYF. For the CDR3, the DNA is TGTGCCAGCAGCTTAGGGTTTCAGGGCTACGAGCAGTACTTC.

The chain has TRBV13 and TRBJ2-7; D is uncertain. The V gene's germline CDR1 is PRHDT and CDR2 FYEKMQ (reference sequence). The CDR3 is 14 amino acids. Trimming left V 5 bases short and J 7 bases short, with 18 bases between. Here the CDR3 reads CASSPELDPHEQYF. The CDR3, as DNA: TGTGCCAGCAGCCCCGAGTTGGACCCCCATGAGCAGTACTTC.

V gene TRBV20-1 combines with J gene TRBJ2-7, with 11 bases aligning to TRBD2. The junction had 11 bases not matched to a gene; V was cut back by 3 bases and J by 7 bases. Per the germline V gene, CDR1 is DFQATT and CDR2 is SNEGSKA (reference sequence). The CDR3 contains 15 residues. CDR3 in DNA: TGCAGTGCTAGTTTTAGCGGGGGGGCCGGCAATGAGCAGTACTTC. This encodes CSASFSGGAGNEQYF.